The 29 T cell receptor beta chains below all came from one sample that was sequenced in a study of cytomegalovirus exposure and HLA in healthy donors. 60 Vbeta and 13 Jbeta primers were used in PCR. Clones were read by immunoSEQ multiplex PCR, and TCRdb kept only the in-frame ones, dropping some. The sample's table shows about 62,000 clones. Sequences were obtained from PBMCs. Receptors originate from a man aged 25 to 40 in good health and CMV-seropositive.

The chain combines TRBV2 with TRBJ2-2; 8 nucleotides line up with TRBD1. V lost 2 bases and J lost 3; bases outside the gene matches: 2. The CDR3 totals 15 residues. Germline V lookup: CDR1 SNHLY, CDR2 FYNNEI. DNA of the CDR3: TGTGCCAGCAGTGAATTCAGGGGGCACACCGGGGAGCTGTTTTTT. This codes for CASSEFRGHTGELFF.

This chain links TRBV5-1 with TRBJ2-2; maybe TRBD1 (6 bases). The CDR3 has 17 amino acids. Germline CDR1 and CDR2: SGHRS and YFSETQ. The V and J ends lost 0 bases and 8 bases respectively, with 20 bases between them. The CDR3 bases are TGCGCCAGCAGCTTGGATTCAGGGGCGCATCTATTAGGGGAGCTGTTTTTT. Its protein product is CASSLDSGAHLLGELFF. The full variable domain, with the rest looked up from reference TRBV5-1 and TRBJ2-2, is KAGVTQTPRYLIKTRGQQVTLSCSPISGHRSVSWYQQTPGQGLQFLFEYFSETQRNKGNFPGRFSGRQFSNSRSEMNVSTLELGDSALYLCASSLDSGAHLLGELFFGEGSRLTVL.

The chain couples TRBV7-3 to TRBJ2-7; 8 bases fit TRBD1. The J segment lost 3 bases and the V segment lost 5 bases, leaving 3 bases of the junction unmatched. Germline CDR1 reads SGHTA; CDR2 reads FQGTGA. The CDR3 spans 13 residues. CDR3 sequence: CASSIDRGYEQYF. Written as DNA, the CDR3 is TGTGCCAGCAGCATAGACAGGGGCTACGAGCAGTACTTC.

The chain employs TRBV5-8 and TRBJ1-5; D may be TRBD1 (6 bases). Germline loops: CDR1 SGHTS, CDR2 YDEGEE. Trimming shortened V by 2 bases and J by 2 bases, and 14 bases separated the two germline ends. This CDR3 is built from 16 residues. CDR3 in DNA: TGTGCCAGCAGCTTTCTTCAGGGGAAAGGCAATCAGCCCCAGCATTTT. Translation gives CASSFLQGKGNQPQHF.

The chain is built from TRBV4-1 and TRBJ2-3; D is unclear. V was clipped by 5 bases and J by 6 bases, with 9 bases between them. Germline loops: CDR1 MGHRA, CDR2 YSYEKL. The CDR3 has 12 residues. The CDR3: CASSAIWDTQYF. CDR3 DNA: TGCGCCAGCAGCGCGATTTGGGATACGCAGTATTTT.

A word on this clone: One junction end does not reproduce the germline sequence, and a read error may be involved. The chain links TRBV5-1 to TRBJ1-5, with D possibly TRBD1 on 5 matching bases. The CDR3 loop spans 16 amino acids. Germline assignment: CDR1 SGHRS and CDR2 YFSETQ. CDR3 residues: CASSPALGPPHQPQNF. The CDR3 coding sequence is TGCGCCAGCAGCCCCGCTTTGGGGCCACCCCATCAGCCCCAGAATTTT.

The V gene is TRBV5-6, the J gene TRBJ2-7, with TRBD2 matching over 9 bases. Trimming at V came to 4 bases and at J to 2 bases, leaving 4 bases not matched to a gene. This CDR3 has 14 residues. The germline CDR1 and CDR2 sequences are SGHDT and YYEEEE. The CDR3: CASSGRTSAYEQYF. The CDR3 DNA reads as TGTGCCAGCAGCGGAAGGACTAGCGCCTACGAGCAGTACTTC.

This chain connects TRBV29-1 to TRBJ2-7; TRBD1 is a possible D gene (6 bases). The CDR3 is 13 amino acids. Germline-derived CDR1 and CDR2 are SQVTM and ANQGSEA. V dropped 3 bases and J dropped 2 bases, with 11 bases sitting between them. CDR3 sequence: CSVETGITYEQYF. CDR3 in DNA: TGCAGCGTTGAGACAGGAATTACCTACGAGCAGTACTTC.

As DNA, the CDR3 is TGTGCCAGCAGTTCCCTCGGACAGGATTGCGGAGCTTTCTTT. This gives the protein CASSSLGQDCGAFF. The chain has TRBV6-6 and TRBJ1-1; TRBD1 agrees at 7 bases. Germline V gene sequence: CDR1 MNHNY, CDR2 SVGAGI (reference sequence). The J segment lost 10 bases and the V segment lost 4 bases, leaving 12 bases of the junction unmatched. The CDR3 has 14 amino acids.

The chain employs TRBV9 and TRBJ2-3, with 7 bases lining up with TRBD2. The CDR3 sequence is 15 residues long. Germline lookup yields CDR1 SGDLS and CDR2 YYNGEE. Unmatched junction bases numbered 5, after V lost 2 bases and J lost 2 bases. As DNA, the CDR3 is TGTGCCAGCAGCGTTAGGGAGGGGATCACAGATACGCAGTATTTT. This gives the protein CASSVREGITDTQYF.

The chain recombines TRBV29-1 with TRBJ2-5; 14 bases are a match to TRBD2. V trimming: 3 bases; J trimming: 5 bases; junction bases outside the gene matches: 5. The CDR3 extends over 15 amino acids. Germline CDR1 SQVTM, CDR2 ANQGSEA. This CDR3 is CSVDGTSGSLETQYF. The DNA for the CDR3 is TGCAGCGTTGATGGGACTAGCGGGAGTCTGGAGACCCAGTACTTC.

The rearrangement links TRBV5-1 to TRBJ1-4, with 7 bases fitting TRBD1. Germline V gene lookup returns CDR1 SGHRS and CDR2 YFSETQ. There are 14 residues in the CDR3. The J segment lost 4 bases and the V segment lost 0 bases, leaving 0 bases of the junction unmatched. The CDR3 nucleotides are TGCGCCAGCAGCTTGGGACAGGGTAATGAAAAACTGTTTTTT. It translates to CASSLGQGNEKLFF.

CDR3 bases: TGTGCCAGTACCTCAGGACTAGCGGAGAACGACAATGAGCAGTTCTTC. This translates into CASTSGLAENDNEQFF. The V gene is TRBV19, the J gene TRBJ2-1, with 10 bases fitting TRBD2. Losses at the gene ends were 7 bases for V and 5 bases for J; bases not matched to a gene: 11. CDR3 length: 16 residues. CDR1 and CDR2 from the germline V gene are LNHDA and SQIVND (reference sequence).

The chain joins TRBV11-3 to TRBJ2-1, with TRBD2 matching over 8 bases. The CDR3 extends over 16 amino acids. Germline values: CDR1 SGHNT, CDR2 YENEEA. Germline trimming cut 5 bases from V and 0 bases from J; bases unmatched to any gene: 6. This chain's CDR3 is CASSTRSGNSYNEQFF. The CDR3 DNA reads TGTGCCAGCAGCACTCGTAGCGGGAACTCCTACAATGAGCAGTTCTTC.

Details on this clone: The same CDR3 also results from other DNA sequences found in this sample. V usage is TRBV5-1 and J usage is TRBJ2-1, with TRBD1 identical over 9 bases. Trimming cost V 4 bases and J 5 bases; bases outside gene matches: 10. The CDR3 has 16 amino acids. CDR1 SGHRS and CDR2 YFSETQ come from the germline V gene. DNA for the CDR3: TGCGCCAGCAGCGCGACAGGGGGAAAGTCCGACAATGAGCAGTTCTTC. This translates into CASSATGGKSDNEQFF.

The chain carries TRBV4-2 and TRBJ1-1; a possible D gene is TRBD1 (6 bases). There are 14 residues in the CDR3. The ends were cut back, 0 bases at V and 7 bases at J, with 12 bases in the middle. Per the germline V gene, CDR1 is LGHNA and CDR2 is YNFKEQ. The CDR3 DNA is TGTGCCAGCAGCCAAGATGCCAGGGGTGTTGAAGCTTTCTTT. Its protein is CASSQDARGVEAFF.

The chain employs TRBV7-8 and TRBJ2-3; TRBD2 matches 15 bases. The CDR3 has 18 amino acids. The V and J ends lost 5 bases and 0 bases, in that order; junction bases with no gene match: 6. CDR1 and CDR2 from the germline V gene are SGHVS and FQNEAQ. The CDR3 is CASSTTGLAGGSTDTQYF. Written as DNA, the CDR3 is TGTGCCAGCAGCACCACGGGACTAGCGGGAGGTAGCACAGATACGCAGTATTTT.

This sequence joins TRBV7-3 and TRBJ2-3; unclear D gene. Germline V lookup: CDR1 SGHTA, CDR2 FQGTGA. This CDR3 is 12 amino acids long. V gave up 6 bases and J gave up 4 bases, with 8 bases separating them. In DNA, the CDR3 is TGTGCCAGCAGTAGCCGGGCAGATACGCAGTATTTT. Protein: CASSSRADTQYF.

The J gene is TRBJ2-1, the V gene TRBV5-4, with 9 bases aligning to TRBD2. Germline V lookup: CDR1 SGHNT, CDR2 YYREEE (reference sequence). With 4 bases clipped from V and 4 bases from J, the junction kept 6 bases outside the gene matches. This CDR3 has 15 residues. The CDR3 here is CASSPTSGLYNEQFF. In nucleotides, the CDR3 is TGTGCCAGCAGCCCTACTAGCGGGTTATACAATGAGCAGTTCTTC. Drawing the rest from reference TRBV5-4 and TRBJ2-1, the complete variable domain is ETGVTQSPTHLIKTRGQQVTLRCSSQSGHNTVSWYQQALGQGPQFIFQYYREEENGRGNFPPRFSGLQFPNYSSELNVNALELDDSALYLCASSPTSGLYNEQFFGPGTRLTVL.

The chain has TRBV9 and TRBJ2-5; D is undetermined. This CDR3 region has 14 residues. Trimming removed 0 bases from V and 5 bases from J, with 11 bases in between. CDR1 is SGDLS, CDR2 YYNGEE, per germline. The CDR3 nucleotides are TGTGCCAGCAGCGTAGGTGGTCTACGGGAGACCCAGTACTTC. Its translation is CASSVGGLRETQYF.

V is TRBV19 and J is TRBJ2-5; 7 bases are shared with TRBD1. CDR1 is LNHDA and CDR2 is SQIVND in the germline V gene (reference sequence). The ends lost 5 bases at V and 7 bases at J; junction bases unmatched: 19. The length of the CDR3 is 17 residues. CDR3 loop: CASSDVRDSGWVGTQYF. The CDR3 DNA sequence: TGTGCCAGTAGTGATGTCCGGGACAGCGGCTGGGTTGGGACCCAGTACTTC.

This chain links TRBV6-1 with TRBJ1-3, with D possibly being TRBD1 (5 bases). Germline CDR1 MNHNS, CDR2 SASEGT. Trimming shortened V by 3 bases and J by 0 bases, and 9 bases separated the two germline ends. The CDR3 length is 15 residues. The CDR3 protein is CASSELDSSGNTIYF. Here the CDR3 DNA reads TGTGCCAGCAGTGAGTTAGACAGCTCTGGAAACACCATATATTTT.

The chain carries TRBV7-9 and TRBJ2-2; D perhaps matches TRBD2 (6 bases). The length of the CDR3 is 15 residues. Germline values: CDR1 SEHNR, CDR2 FQNEAQ (reference sequence). V was cut by 6 bases and J by 5 bases, with 16 bases left in between. The chain's CDR3 is CASSRGGQRTGELFF. In DNA form, the CDR3 reads TGTGCCAGCAGTCGCGGAGGGCAGAGGACCGGGGAGCTGTTTTTT.

This chain joins TRBV5-8 and TRBJ1-4; the D is unclear. The CDR3 is 17 amino acids. The V and J ends lost 4 bases and 7 bases respectively, with 23 bases between them. Germline loops: CDR1 SGHTS, CDR2 YDEGEE. The CDR3 sequence: CASSVVLGGTSSEKLFF. Written as DNA, the CDR3 is TGTGCCAGCAGCGTGGTCCTCGGAGGCACGTCTAGTGAAAAACTGTTTTTT. Full variable domain (missing parts from reference TRBV5-8 and TRBJ1-4): EAGVTQSPTHLIKTRGQQATLRCSPISGHTSVYWYQQALGLGLQFLLWYDEGEERNRGNFPPRFSGRQFPNYSSELNVNALELEDSALYLCASSVVLGGTSSEKLFFGSGTQLSVL.

The chain employs TRBV2 and TRBJ2-5; the match to TRBD1 covers 8 bases. The germline V gene encodes CDR1 SNHLY and CDR2 FYNNEI. The CDR3 contains 15 residues. Losses at the gene ends were 6 bases for V and 3 bases for J; bases not matched to a gene: 9. CDR3 bases: TGTGCCAGCAGGTTCAGGACAGGGCAGGAAGAGACCCAGTACTTC. Translation: CASRFRTGQEETQYF.

V gene TRBV7-3 combines with J gene TRBJ2-3; TRBD1 matches at 9 bases. Germline CDR1 reads SGHTA; CDR2 reads FQGTGA. The CDR3 covers 13 residues. Germline trimming cut 3 bases from V and 5 bases from J; bases unmatched to any gene: 0. The DNA of the CDR3 is TGTGCCAGCAGCTTGACAGGGGGAGATACGCAGTATTTT. It specifies CASSLTGGDTQYF.

The V gene is TRBV29-1, the J gene TRBJ2-7; 12 bases match TRBD2. The CDR3 consists of 17 residues. V was pared by 0 bases and J by 6 bases, with 12 bases of the junction left unmatched. Germline V lookup: CDR1 SQVTM, CDR2 ANQGSEA. The CDR3 coding sequence is TGCAGCGTTGAAGATTTGCTAGCGGGGGGGCTAAGTTCCGAGCAGTACTTC. This encodes CSVEDLLAGGLSSEQYF.

The V gene is TRBV5-1, the J gene TRBJ2-7; D unresolved. The CDR3 runs 13 residues. V dropped 6 bases and J dropped 0 bases, with 10 bases sitting between them. The germline V gene encodes CDR1 SGHRS and CDR2 YFSETQ. The CDR3 reads CASNNHDSYEQYF. The CDR3, as DNA: TGCGCCAGCAACAACCACGACTCCTACGAGCAGTACTTC.

The gene calls are TRBV6-1 and TRBJ2-7, with a tentative D call TRBD2 (5 bases). The CDR3 runs to 14 residues. The V and J ends lost 1 base and 2 bases respectively, with 9 bases between them. Germline CDR1 is MNHNS and CDR2 is SASEGT. The CDR3 protein is CASSEGGITYEQYF. The CDR3 DNA is TGTGCCAGCAGTGAAGGAGGGATAACCTACGAGCAGTACTTC.